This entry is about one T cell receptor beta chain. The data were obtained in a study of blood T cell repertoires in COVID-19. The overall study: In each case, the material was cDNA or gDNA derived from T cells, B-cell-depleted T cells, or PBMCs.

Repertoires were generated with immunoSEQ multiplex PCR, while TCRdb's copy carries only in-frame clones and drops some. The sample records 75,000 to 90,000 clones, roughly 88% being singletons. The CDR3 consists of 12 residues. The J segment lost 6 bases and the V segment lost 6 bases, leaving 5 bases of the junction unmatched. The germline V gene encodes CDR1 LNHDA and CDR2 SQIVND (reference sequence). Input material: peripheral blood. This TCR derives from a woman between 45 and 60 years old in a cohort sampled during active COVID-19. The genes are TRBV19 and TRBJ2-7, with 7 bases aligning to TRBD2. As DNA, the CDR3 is TGTGCCAGTAGCCATGGGAGGGGCGAGCAGTACTTC. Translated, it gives CASSHGRGEQYF. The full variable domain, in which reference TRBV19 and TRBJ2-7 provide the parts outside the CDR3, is DGGITQSPKYLFRKEGQNVTLSCEQNLNHDAMYWYRQDPGQGLRLIYYSQIVNDFQKGDIAEGYSVSREKKESFPLTVTSAQKNPTAFYLCASSHGRGEQYFGPGTRLTVT.